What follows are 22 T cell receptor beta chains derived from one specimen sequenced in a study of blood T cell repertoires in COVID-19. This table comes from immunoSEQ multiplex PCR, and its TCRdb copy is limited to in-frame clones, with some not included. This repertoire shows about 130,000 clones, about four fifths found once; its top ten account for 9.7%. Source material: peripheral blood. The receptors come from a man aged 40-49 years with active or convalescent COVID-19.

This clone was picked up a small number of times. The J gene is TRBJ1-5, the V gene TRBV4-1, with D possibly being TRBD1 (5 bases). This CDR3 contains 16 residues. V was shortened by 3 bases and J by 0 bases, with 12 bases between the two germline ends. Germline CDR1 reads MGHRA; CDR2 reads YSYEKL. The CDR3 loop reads CASSHTTVNSNQPQHF. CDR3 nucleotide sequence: TGCGCCAGCAGCCATACGACAGTGAATAGCAATCAGCCCCAGCATTTT.

The CDR3 nucleotides read TGTGCCAGCAGCTTAGAAGCGGAGTTGGATTCACCCCTCCACTTT. This codes for CASSLEAELDSPLHF. This chain joins TRBV13 and TRBJ1-6, with D unresolved. In germline, CDR1 is PRHDT, CDR2 FYEKMQ (reference sequence). V lost 1 base and J lost 8, with 12 bases in between. CDR3 length: 15 residues.

CDR3 bases: TGTGCCAGCAGCCCCCGCGGGGGACTAGCGGGGGGTAACACCGGGGAGCTGTTTTTT. Amino acid sequence: CASSPRGGLAGGNTGELFF. The J gene is TRBJ2-2, the V gene TRBV3-1 (or the pseudogene TRBV3-2); TRBD2 aligns across 15 bases. Trimming cost V 4 bases and J 2 bases; bases outside gene matches: 8. The CDR3 consists of 19 residues. Germline V gene lookup returns CDR1 LGHDT and CDR2 YNNKEL (reference sequence).

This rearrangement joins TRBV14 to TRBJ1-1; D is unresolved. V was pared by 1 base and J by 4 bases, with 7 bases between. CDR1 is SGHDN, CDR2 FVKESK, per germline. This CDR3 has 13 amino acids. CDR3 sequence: CASSQVGGTEAFF. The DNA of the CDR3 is TGTGCCAGCAGCCAAGTAGGAGGCACTGAAGCTTTCTTT. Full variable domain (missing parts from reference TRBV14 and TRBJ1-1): EAGVTQFPSHSVIEKGQTVTLRCDPISGHDNLYWYRRVMGKEIKFLLHFVKESKQDESGMPNNRFLAERTGGTYSTLKVQPAELEDSGVYFCASSQVGGTEAFFGQGTRLTVV.

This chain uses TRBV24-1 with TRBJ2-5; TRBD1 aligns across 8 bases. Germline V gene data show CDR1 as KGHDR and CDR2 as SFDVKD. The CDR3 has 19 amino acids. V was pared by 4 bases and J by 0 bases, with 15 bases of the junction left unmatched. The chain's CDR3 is CATSEDLDRERKYQETQYF. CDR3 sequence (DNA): TGTGCCACCAGTGAAGACCTGGACAGGGAGAGAAAGTACCAAGAGACCCAGTACTTC.

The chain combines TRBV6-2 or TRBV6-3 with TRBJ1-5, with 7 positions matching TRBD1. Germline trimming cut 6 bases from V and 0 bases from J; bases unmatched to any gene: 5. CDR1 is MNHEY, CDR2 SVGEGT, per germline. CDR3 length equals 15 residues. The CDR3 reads CASSGQVNSNQPQHF. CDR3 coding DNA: TGTGCCAGCAGCGGACAGGTTAATAGCAATCAGCCCCAGCATTTT.

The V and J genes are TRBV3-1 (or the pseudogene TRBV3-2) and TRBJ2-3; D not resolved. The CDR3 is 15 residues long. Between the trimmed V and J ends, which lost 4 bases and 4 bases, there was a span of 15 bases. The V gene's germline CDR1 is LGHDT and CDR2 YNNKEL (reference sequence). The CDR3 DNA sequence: TGTGCCAGCAGCCGAAGAACGGTCGAAGCAGATACGCAGTATTTT. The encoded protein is CASSRRTVEADTQYF.

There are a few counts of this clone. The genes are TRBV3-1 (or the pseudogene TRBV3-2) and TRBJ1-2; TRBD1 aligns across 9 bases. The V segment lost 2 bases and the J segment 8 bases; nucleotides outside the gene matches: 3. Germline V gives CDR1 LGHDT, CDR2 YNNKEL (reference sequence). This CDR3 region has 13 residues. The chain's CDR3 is CASSQKQGAGYTF. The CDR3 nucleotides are TGTGCCAGCAGCCAAAAACAGGGGGCGGGCTACACCTTC.

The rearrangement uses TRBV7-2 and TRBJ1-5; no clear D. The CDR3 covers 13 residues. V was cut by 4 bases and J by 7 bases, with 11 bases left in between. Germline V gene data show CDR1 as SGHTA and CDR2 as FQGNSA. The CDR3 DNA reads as TGTGCCAGCAGCTCCGTTTCCGGGCAGCCCCAGCATTTT. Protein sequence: CASSSVSGQPQHF.

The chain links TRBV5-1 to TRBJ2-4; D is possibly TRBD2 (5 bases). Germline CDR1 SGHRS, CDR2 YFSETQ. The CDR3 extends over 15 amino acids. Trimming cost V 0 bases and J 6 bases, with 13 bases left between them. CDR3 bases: TGCGCCAGCAGCTTGGGGGGAGCCGCTGGAAACATTCAGTACTTC. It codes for CASSLGGAAGNIQYF.

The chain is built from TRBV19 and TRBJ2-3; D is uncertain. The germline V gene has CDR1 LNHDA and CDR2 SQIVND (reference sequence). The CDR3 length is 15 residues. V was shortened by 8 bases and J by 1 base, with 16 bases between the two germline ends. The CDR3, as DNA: TGTGCCAGTCTTGCAGCGCCGTCCCGCACAGATACGCAGTATTTT. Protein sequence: CASLAAPSRTDTQYF.

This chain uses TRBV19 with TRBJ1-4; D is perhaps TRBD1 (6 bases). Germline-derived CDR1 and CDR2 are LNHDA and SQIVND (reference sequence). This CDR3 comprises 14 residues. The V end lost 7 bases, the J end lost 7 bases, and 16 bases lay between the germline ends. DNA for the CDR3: TGTGCCAGTACGTTCGGACAGAGAGGTGAAAAACTGTTTTTT. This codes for CASTFGQRGEKLFF.

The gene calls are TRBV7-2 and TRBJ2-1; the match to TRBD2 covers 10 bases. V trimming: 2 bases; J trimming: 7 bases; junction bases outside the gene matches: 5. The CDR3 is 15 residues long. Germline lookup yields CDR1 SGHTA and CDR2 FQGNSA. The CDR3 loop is CASSLSGGASNEQFF. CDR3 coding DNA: TGTGCCAGCAGCTTAAGCGGGGGGGCCTCTAATGAGCAGTTCTTC.

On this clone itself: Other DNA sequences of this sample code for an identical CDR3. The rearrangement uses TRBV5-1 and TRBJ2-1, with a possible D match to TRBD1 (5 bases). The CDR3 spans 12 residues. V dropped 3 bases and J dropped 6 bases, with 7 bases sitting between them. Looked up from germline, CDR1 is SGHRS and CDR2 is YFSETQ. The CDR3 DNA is TGCGCCAGCAGCTCCCAGGGCAATGAGCAGTTCTTC. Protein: CASSSQGNEQFF.

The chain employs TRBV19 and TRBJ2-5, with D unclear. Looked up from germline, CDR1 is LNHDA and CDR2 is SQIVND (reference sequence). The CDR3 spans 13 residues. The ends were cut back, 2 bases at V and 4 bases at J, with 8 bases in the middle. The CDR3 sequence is CASSINGGETQYF. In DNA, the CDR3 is TGTGCCAGTAGTATAAATGGCGGAGAGACCCAGTACTTC.

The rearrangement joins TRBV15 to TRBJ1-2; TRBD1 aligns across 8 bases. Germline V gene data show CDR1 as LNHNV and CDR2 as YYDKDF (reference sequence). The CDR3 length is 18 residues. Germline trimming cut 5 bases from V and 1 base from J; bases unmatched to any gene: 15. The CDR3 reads CATSVGTGRLGFNYGYTF. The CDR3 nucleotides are TGTGCCACCAGCGTCGGGACAGGACGTTTAGGGTTTAACTATGGCTACACCTTC.

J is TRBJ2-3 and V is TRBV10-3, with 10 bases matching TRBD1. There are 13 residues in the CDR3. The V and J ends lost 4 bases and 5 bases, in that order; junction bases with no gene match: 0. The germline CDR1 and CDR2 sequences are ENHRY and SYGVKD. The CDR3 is CAISGTGGDTQYF. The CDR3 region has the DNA TGTGCCATCAGTGGGACAGGGGGAGATACGCAGTATTTT.

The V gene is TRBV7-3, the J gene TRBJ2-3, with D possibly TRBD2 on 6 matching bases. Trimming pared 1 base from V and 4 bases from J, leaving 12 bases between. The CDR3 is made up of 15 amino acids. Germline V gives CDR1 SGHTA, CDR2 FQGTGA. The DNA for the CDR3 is TGTGCCAGCAGCTTAAGGGTGGAGGGTCCAGATACGCAGTATTTT. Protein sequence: CASSLRVEGPDTQYF.

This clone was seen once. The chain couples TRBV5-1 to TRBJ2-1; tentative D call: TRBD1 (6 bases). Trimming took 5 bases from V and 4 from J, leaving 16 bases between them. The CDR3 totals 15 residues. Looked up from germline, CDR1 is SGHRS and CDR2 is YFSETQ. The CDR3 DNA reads TGCGCCAGCAGTTTCAGGGGTATGAATTACAATGAGCAGTTCTTC. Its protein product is CASSFRGMNYNEQFF.

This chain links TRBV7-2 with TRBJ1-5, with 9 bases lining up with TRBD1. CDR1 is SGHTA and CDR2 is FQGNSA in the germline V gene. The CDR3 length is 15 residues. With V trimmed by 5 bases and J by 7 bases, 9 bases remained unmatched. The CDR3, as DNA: TGTGCCAGCAGCCAAACGGGACAGGGCTCCCAGCCCCAGCATTTT. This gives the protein CASSQTGQGSQPQHF.

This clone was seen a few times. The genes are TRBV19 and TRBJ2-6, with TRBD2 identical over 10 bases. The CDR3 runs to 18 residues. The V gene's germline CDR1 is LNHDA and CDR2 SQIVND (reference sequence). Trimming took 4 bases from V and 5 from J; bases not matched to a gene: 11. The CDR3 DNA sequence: TGTGCCAGTAGTACCCCTAGCGGGGGAACGCCGTGGGCCAACGTCCTGACTTTC. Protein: CASSTPSGGTPWANVLTF.

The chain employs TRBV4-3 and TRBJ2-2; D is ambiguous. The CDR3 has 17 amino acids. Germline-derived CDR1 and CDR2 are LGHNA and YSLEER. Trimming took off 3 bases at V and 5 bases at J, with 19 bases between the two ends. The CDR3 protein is CASSHSIDGGATGELFF. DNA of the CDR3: TGCGCCAGCAGCCATTCCATTGACGGCGGTGCAACCGGGGAGCTGTTTTTT.